These 9 T cell receptor beta chains were all obtained from the same sample, sequenced in a study of shared clonotypes between healthy human individuals. Clones were read by immunoSEQ multiplex PCR, and TCRdb kept only the in-frame ones, dropping some. The table has hundreds of thousands of clones, about 96% seen once. CD45RO-negative CD8 cells positively selected for CCR7 made up the naive population, which excluded terminally differentiated effector memory CD45RA+ cells. The sample was naive CD8+ T cells sorted from blood. These receptors were obtained from a woman aged 30 to 39 in good health.

V is TRBV5-4 and J is TRBJ1-1; perhaps TRBD1 as D (5 bases). Germline V gene data show CDR1 as SGHNT and CDR2 as YYREEE (reference sequence). V was cut by 6 bases and J by 5 bases, with 8 bases left in between. The CDR3 extends over 11 amino acids. CDR3 in DNA: TGTGCCAGCATCGGGGGGACTGAAGCTTTCTTT. This codes for CASIGGTEAFF.

J is TRBJ1-1 and V is TRBV4-1, with no clear D. V lost 6 bases and J 5 bases, leaving 16 bases between the germline ends. The CDR3 totals 14 residues. CDR1 MGHRA and CDR2 YSYEKL come from the germline V gene. The CDR3 DNA is TGCGCCAGCAGTACGAGTTTACCGGGAACTGAAGCTTTCTTT. Translated: CASSTSLPGTEAFF.

The rearrangement uses TRBV27 and TRBJ2-7; D may be TRBD1 or TRBD2 (5 bases each). The CDR3 runs 16 residues. The germline CDR1 and CDR2 sequences are MNHEY and SMNVEV (reference sequence). Trimming took 4 bases from V and 2 from J, leaving 18 bases between them. The CDR3 DNA sequence: TGTGCCAGCAGTTCCTACCTGTCCGGGGCCACCTACGAGCAGTACTTC. The encoded protein is CASSSYLSGATYEQYF.

This chain joins TRBV2 and TRBJ2-7, with D perhaps matching TRBD1 (5 bases). Per the germline V gene, CDR1 is SNHLY and CDR2 is FYNNEI. Trimming shortened V by 7 bases and J by 3 bases, and 13 bases separated the two germline ends. The CDR3 has 13 amino acids. CDR3: CASIAGQVYEQYF. CDR3 DNA: TGTGCCAGCATAGCCGGACAAGTCTACGAGCAGTACTTC.

This clone was picked up one time. V is TRBV7-9 and J is TRBJ2-7; unclear D gene. Germline lookup yields CDR1 SEHNR and CDR2 FQNEAQ (reference sequence). Trimming pared 5 bases from V and 1 base from J, leaving 9 bases between. The CDR3 is 13 amino acids. In DNA, the CDR3 is TGTGCCAGCAGCGGCAGTGAATCCTACGAGCAGTACTTC. Translation: CASSGSESYEQYF.

CDR3 region: CASSAGGVDGNTIYF. The CDR3 nucleotides read TGTGCCAGCAGCGCCGGGGGAGTGGACGGAAACACCATATATTTT. The chain combines TRBV28 with TRBJ1-3; TRBD1 might be the D (5 bases). Germline-derived CDR1 and CDR2 are MDHEN and SYDVKM. The V gene lost 6 bases and the J gene lost 4 bases, with 16 bases spanning the gap. The CDR3 has 15 amino acids. The whole variable domain, filled in from reference TRBV28 and TRBJ1-3, reads DVKVTQSSRYLVKRTGEKVFLECVQDMDHENMFWYRQDPGLGLRLIYFSYDVKMKEKGDIPEGYSVSREKKERFSLILESASTNQTSMYLCASSAGGVDGNTIYFGEGSWLTVV.

The chain joins TRBV19 to TRBJ2-7; perhaps TRBD2 as D (5 bases). There are 16 residues in the CDR3. Trimming removed 6 bases from V and 3 bases from J, with 21 bases in between. In germline, CDR1 is LNHDA, CDR2 SQIVND (reference sequence). In nucleotides, the CDR3 is TGTGCCAGTAGCAATTGGGGAGAGCCCACCGGCTACGAGCAGTACTTC. Translated: CASSNWGEPTGYEQYF.

This clone occurred once. The CDR3 loop reads CASSLPLGGRYEQYF. The CDR3 nucleotides read TGTGCCAGCAGCTTACCCCTGGGAGGACGCTACGAGCAGTACTTC. The chain has TRBV7-9 and TRBJ2-7; possible D gene TRBD2, 6 bases. The germline CDR1 and CDR2 sequences are SEHNR and FQNEAQ (reference sequence). The CDR3 is 15 amino acids. The V end lost 2 bases, the J end lost 3 bases, and 14 bases lay between the germline ends. The full variable domain, with the rest looked up from reference TRBV7-9 and TRBJ2-7, is DTGVSQNPRHKITKRGQNVTFRCDPISEHNRLYWYRQTLGQGPEFLTYFQNEAQLEKSRLLSDRFSAERPKGSFSTLEIQRTEQGDSAMYLCASSLPLGGRYEQYFGPGTRLTVT.

The genes are TRBV6-5 and TRBJ2-7, with D possibly being TRBD2 (6 bases). The CDR3 has 15 amino acids. The germline V gene encodes CDR1 MNHEY and CDR2 SVGAGI. Trimming removed 4 bases from V and 2 bases from J, with 15 bases in between. The CDR3 DNA reads as TGTGCCAGCAGTTCCTCAGCGGGTATGACCTACGAGCAGTACTTC. It specifies CASSSSAGMTYEQYF.